The 9 T cell receptor beta chains given below trace back to one sample, sequenced in a study of cytomegalovirus exposure and HLA in healthy donors (dated by TCRdb to 2016 to 2017). Library construction relied on the immunoSEQ multiplex PCR assay. For the multiplex PCR, a mixture combining 60 forward primers for TCR Vbeta segments and 13 reverse primers for TCR Jbeta segments was used. This is the immuneACCESS table as TCRdb keeps it, with only in-frame sequences that have V and J called. A part of the clones is gone; compared with another copy, unresolved V genes explain less than half, and the rest is unexplained. The sample table contains about 160,000 clones; only one count was recorded for around 77% of them. Clones ranked in the top ten supply under 1.5% of the sample. Sequenced sample: PBMCs. These receptors came from a woman under 40 in good health and CMV-seronegative.

A remark on this clone: A junction end diverges from the germline sequence, so it may reflect a read error. V is TRBV7-7 and J is TRBJ2-1; the D gene is possibly TRBD1 (7 bases). The CDR3 totals 16 residues. Germline CDR1 and CDR2: SSHAT and FNYEAQ (reference sequence). The CDR3 reads CASSSLDRAGYNEQFF. The CDR3 DNA sequence: TGTGCTAGCAGCTCTCTCGACAGGGCGGGATACAATGAGCAGTTCTTC.

The chain employs TRBV6-5 and TRBJ1-1; D unclear. Germline-derived CDR1 and CDR2 are MNHEY and SVGAGI. With 5 bases removed from V and 2 bases from J, the gap between germline ends came to 9 bases. The CDR3 is 13 residues long. The CDR3 protein is CASSDQANTEAFF. The CDR3 DNA is TGTGCCAGCAGTGACCAGGCTAACACTGAAGCTTTCTTT.

The gene calls are TRBV18 and TRBJ1-1; D remains ambiguous. Trimming pared 3 bases from V and 2 bases from J, leaving 4 bases between. This CDR3 region has 12 residues. The germline V gene encodes CDR1 KGHSH and CDR2 LQKENI. DNA of the CDR3: TGTGCCAGCTCACCTATTAACACTGAAGCTTTCTTT. Its translation is CASSPINTEAFF. Looking up the rest from reference TRBV18 and TRBJ1-1 gives the full variable domain: NAGVMQNPRHLVRRRGQEARLRCSPMKGHSHVYWYRQLPEEGLKFMVYLQKENIIDESGMPKERFSAEFPKEGPSILRIQQVVRGDSAAYFCASSPINTEAFFGQGTRLTVV.

The rearrangement joins TRBV19 to TRBJ1-2, with D perhaps matching TRBD1 (5 bases). Between the trimmed V and J ends, which lost 3 bases and 11 bases, there was a span of 10 bases. From germline, CDR1 is LNHDA and CDR2 SQIVND (reference sequence). The CDR3 contains 11 residues. The CDR3 nucleotides are TGTGCCAGTAGTATTTCACAGGTGTACACCTTC. It yields the protein CASSISQVYTF.

The chain is built from TRBV7-8 and TRBJ1-2, with 9 bases matching TRBD1. J gave up 6 bases and V 1 base, and 9 bases lay outside the gene matches. The CDR3 loop spans 16 amino acids. The germline CDR1 and CDR2 sequences are SGHVS and FQNEAQ. The CDR3 spells CASSLGPGTGWDGYTF. DNA for the CDR3: TGTGCCAGCAGCTTAGGTCCCGGGACAGGGTGGGATGGCTACACCTTC.

The chain recombines TRBV27 with TRBJ2-7; tentative D call: TRBD2 (5 bases). Germline CDR1 reads MNHEY; CDR2 reads SMNVEV (reference sequence). The CDR3 has 15 amino acids. Trimming took off 5 bases at V and 2 bases at J, with 16 bases between the two ends. CDR3 protein: CASSPTLGLPYEQYF. CDR3 DNA sequence: TGTGCCAGCAGTCCGACCCTAGGACTCCCCTACGAGCAGTACTTC.

This clone was seen only a few times. This sequence joins TRBV27 and TRBJ1-6, with TRBD1 matching over 7 bases. The CDR3 sequence is 12 residues long. Unmatched junction bases numbered 5, after V lost 7 bases and J lost 11 bases. Looked up from germline, CDR1 is MNHEY and CDR2 is SMNVEV (reference sequence). CDR3 bases: TGTGCCAGCACCACAGGGGAAGCACCCCTCCACTTT. This gives the protein CASTTGEAPLHF.

V and J are TRBV7-9 and TRBJ2-3, with a possible D match to TRBD2 (6 bases). The germline V gene has CDR1 SEHNR and CDR2 FQNEAQ (reference sequence). V was shortened by 1 base and J by 1 base, with 9 bases between the two germline ends. The CDR3 contains 15 residues. The CDR3 DNA sequence: TGTGCCAGCAGCTTAGGACTAGTCGGCACAGATACGCAGTATTTT. This gives the protein CASSLGLVGTDTQYF.

The chain combines TRBV27 with TRBJ2-2; D possibly corresponds to TRBD2 (6 bases). Trimming removed 3 bases at V and 4 bases at J, with 6 bases between. Germline V gene lookup returns CDR1 MNHEY and CDR2 SMNVEV (reference sequence). The CDR3 extends over 13 amino acids. CDR3 protein: CASSFGGTGELFF. CDR3 in DNA: TGTGCCAGCAGTTTCGGGGGCACCGGGGAGCTGTTTTTT.